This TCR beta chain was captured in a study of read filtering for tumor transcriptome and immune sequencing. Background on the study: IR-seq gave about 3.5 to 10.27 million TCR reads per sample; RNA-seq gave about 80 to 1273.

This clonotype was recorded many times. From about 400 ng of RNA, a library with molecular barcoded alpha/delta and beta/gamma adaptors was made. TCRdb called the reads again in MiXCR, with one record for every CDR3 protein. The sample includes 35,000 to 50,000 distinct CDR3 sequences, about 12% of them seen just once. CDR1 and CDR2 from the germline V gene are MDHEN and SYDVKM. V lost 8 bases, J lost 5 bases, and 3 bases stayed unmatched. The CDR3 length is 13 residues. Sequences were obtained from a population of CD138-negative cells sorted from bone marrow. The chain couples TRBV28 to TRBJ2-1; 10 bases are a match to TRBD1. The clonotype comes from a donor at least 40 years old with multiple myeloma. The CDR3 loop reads CASSGQGNNEQFF. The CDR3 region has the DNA TGTGCCAGCTCGGGACAGGGGAACAATGAGCAGTTCTTC.